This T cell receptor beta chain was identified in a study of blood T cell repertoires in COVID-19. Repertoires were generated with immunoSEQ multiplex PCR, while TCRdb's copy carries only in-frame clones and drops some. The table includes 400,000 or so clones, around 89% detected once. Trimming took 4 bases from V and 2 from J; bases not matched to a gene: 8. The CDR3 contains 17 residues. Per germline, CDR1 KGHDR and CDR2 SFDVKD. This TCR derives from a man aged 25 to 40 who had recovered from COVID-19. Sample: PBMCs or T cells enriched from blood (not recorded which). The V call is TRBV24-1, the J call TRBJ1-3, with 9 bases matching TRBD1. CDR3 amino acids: CATSDPPGTGTGNTIYF. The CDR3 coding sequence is TGTGCCACCAGTGACCCTCCCGGGACAGGGACTGGAAACACCATATATTTT.